The 27 T cell receptor beta chains below were found in one sample sequenced in a study. TCRdb re-called the RT-PCR reads through MiXCR, storing one row per CDR3 protein. The table records roughly 3,800 distinct CDR3 sequences, around a third of them present only once. The material sequenced was memory CD4+ T cells from salivary gland. The receptors were sampled from a female donor with primary Sjogren's syndrome.

The rearrangement links TRBV10-3 to TRBJ2-1; TRBD2 aligns across 13 bases. The trim removed 6 bases at V and 9 bases at J, leaving 5 bases unmatched. This CDR3 is 14 amino acids long. Germline-derived CDR1 and CDR2 are ENHRY and SYGVKD. The CDR3 protein is CAISPRLAGGEQFF. The CDR3 nucleotides read TGTGCCATCAGCCCAAGACTAGCGGGAGGTGAGCAGTTCTTC.

This clonotype is medium-sized (0.01 to 0.1%) within its sample. V is TRBV20-1 and J is TRBJ2-5; D is ambiguous. Trimming took 3 bases from V and 4 from J, leaving 3 bases between them. The CDR3 is 10 amino acids. Germline values: CDR1 DFQATT, CDR2 SNEGSKA (reference sequence). The CDR3 sequence is CSASIETQYF. DNA of the CDR3: TGCAGTGCTAGTATAGAGACCCAGTACTTC.

This clonotype was seen once. CDR3 coding DNA: TGTGCCAGCAGCTTTCTCCCTCAAGAGACCCAGCATTTT. Protein: CASSFLPQETQHF. This chain connects TRBV5-6 to TRBJ1-5; D gene uncertain. The ends were cut back, 2 bases at V and 11 bases at J, with 14 bases in the middle. Germline V gene lookup returns CDR1 SGHDT and CDR2 YYEEEE. The CDR3 has 13 amino acids.

The genes are TRBV30 and TRBJ2-3, with 8 bases that match TRBD2. J gave up 1 base and V 3 bases, and 12 bases lay outside the gene matches. This CDR3 contains 17 residues. Looked up from germline, CDR1 is GTSNPN and CDR2 is SVGIG (reference sequence). CDR3 amino acids: CAWSASRDSGGTDTQYF. CDR3 nucleotides: TGTGCCTGGAGCGCCAGCAGGGATAGCGGGGGCACAGATACGCAGTATTTT.

Relative to its sample, this clonotype is medium-sized (0.01 to 0.1%). V and J are TRBV7-2 and TRBJ1-5; TRBD1 matches 10 bases. The germline V gene encodes CDR1 SGHTA and CDR2 FQGNSA. The CDR3 has 15 residues. With 4 bases clipped from V and 3 bases from J, the junction kept 3 bases outside the gene matches. The CDR3 coding sequence is TGTGCCAGCAGCTCCGACAGGGGGCTCAATCAGCCCCAGCATTTT. It translates to CASSSDRGLNQPQHF. The full variable domain, with the rest looked up from reference TRBV7-2 and TRBJ1-5, is GAGVSQSPSNKVTEKGKDVELRCDPISGHTALYWYRQSLGQGLEFLIYFQGNSAPDKSGLPSDRFSAERTGGSVSTLTIQRTQQEDSAVYLCASSSDRGLNQPQHFGDGTRLSIL.

In this sample, this clonotype is medium-sized. The J gene is TRBJ1-6, the V gene TRBV20-1; D is unresolved. Germline V gives CDR1 DFQATT, CDR2 SNEGSKA (reference sequence). V lost 2 bases and J lost 0, with 14 bases in between. The CDR3 has 17 amino acids. The CDR3 here is CSARQMGMSSYNSPLHF. Written as DNA, the CDR3 is TGCAGTGCTAGACAAATGGGAATGTCCTCCTATAATTCACCCCTCCACTTT.

As to this clonotype: The junction departs from germline at one end; a sequencing error may be responsible. This sequence joins TRBV5-1 and TRBJ2-2; D unresolved. The CDR3 consists of 12 residues. Germline V lookup: CDR1 SGHRS, CDR2 YFSETQ. The CDR3 nucleotides are TGCGCCAGCAGCTTACAAACCGAGGAGCTGTTTTTT. Its translation is CASSLQTEELFF. The variable domain in full, with the rest retrieved from reference TRBV5-1 and TRBJ2-2, is KAGVTQTPRYLIKTRGQQVTLSCSPISGHRSVSWYQQTPGQGLQFLFEYFSETQRNKGNFPGRFSGRQFSNSRSEMNVSTLELGDSALYLCASSLQTEELFFGEGSRLTVL.

This clonotype is termed medium-sized. This chain connects TRBV15 to TRBJ2-7, with TRBD1 identical over 8 bases. The length of the CDR3 is 13 residues. Germline trimming cut 3 bases from V and 6 bases from J; bases unmatched to any gene: 4. CDR1 is LNHNV, CDR2 YYDKDF, per germline (reference sequence). Here the CDR3 DNA reads TGTGCCACCAGCAGGGACAGGGAAAGCGAGCAGTACTTC. Translation: CATSRDRESEQYF. Variable domain in full (rest from reference TRBV15 and TRBJ2-7): DAMVIQNPRYQVTQFGKPVTLSCSQTLNHNVMYWYQQKSSQAPKLLFHYYDKDFNNEADTPDNFQSRRPNTSFCFLDIRSPGLGDTAMYLCATSRDRESEQYFGPGTRLTVT.

Sample share makes this clonotype medium-sized. This chain connects TRBV9 to TRBJ2-1; 8 bases map to TRBD1. Germline V gene lookup returns CDR1 SGDLS and CDR2 YYNGEE. The CDR3 is 15 residues long. Trimming cost V 4 bases and J 0 bases; bases outside gene matches: 3. The CDR3 coding sequence is TGTGCCAGCAGCCGACAGGGGAGCTCCTACAATGAGCAGTTCTTC. Translating gives CASSRQGSSYNEQFF.

The sample holds many counts of this clonotype. The CDR3 spells CSAFPAPRGKLFF. DNA for the CDR3: TGCAGTGCATTCCCGGCCCCAAGAGGAAAACTGTTTTTT. The J gene is TRBJ1-4, the V gene TRBV20-1; no reliable D call. Germline CDR1 DFQATT, CDR2 SNEGSKA (reference sequence). V was cut by 6 bases and J by 10 bases, with 18 bases left in between. CDR3 length equals 13 residues.

This clonotype is judged medium-sized. This rearrangement joins TRBV12-3 or TRBV12-4 to TRBJ1-1, with 11 bases aligning to TRBD1. The CDR3 has 14 amino acids. V dropped 3 bases and J dropped 6; count of bases not matched to a gene: 3. CDR3 region: CASSFRGQGAEAFF. As DNA, the CDR3 is TGTGCCAGCAGTTTCCGGGGACAGGGGGCTGAAGCTTTCTTT.

The rearrangement joins TRBV15 to TRBJ1-5; D uncertain. The CDR3 runs to 8 residues. The germline V gene encodes CDR1 LNHNV and CDR2 YYDKDF (reference sequence). CDR3 sequence: CSNQPQHF. CDR3 sequence (DNA): TGTAGCAATCAGCCCCAGCATTTT. The whole variable domain, filled in from reference TRBV15 and TRBJ1-5, reads DAMVIQNPRYQVTQFGKPVTLSCSQTLNHNVMYWYQQKSSQAPKLLFHYYDKDFNNEADTPDNFQSRRPNTSFCFLDIRSPGLGDTAMYLCSNQPQHFGDGTRLSIL.

This clonotype was recorded once. The V gene is TRBV6-5, the J gene TRBJ2-7; either TRBD1 or TRBD2 may supply D (6 bases each). Germline loops: CDR1 MNHEY, CDR2 SVGAGI. The CDR3 totals 14 residues. V was cut by 2 bases and J by 5 bases, with 13 bases left in between. The CDR3 here is CASSYGRGGHEQYF. The CDR3 region has the DNA TGTGCCAGCAGTTACGGCAGGGGAGGCCACGAGCAGTACTTC.

This clonotype was counted ten times or more. V usage is TRBV10-3 and J usage is TRBJ1-3; possibly TRBD1 for D (6 bases). CDR1 is ENHRY and CDR2 is SYGVKD in the germline V gene. The CDR3 covers 16 residues. V lost 7 bases and J lost 4, with 20 bases in between. CDR3 bases: TGTGCCATCACGCCTGTGACAGGACCGGGGGGAAACACCATATATTTT. Its protein is CAITPVTGPGGNTIYF.

By share, this clonotype ranks as medium-sized. The chain is built from TRBV20-1 and TRBJ2-3; perhaps TRBD1 as D (5 bases). The CDR3 totals 16 residues. Germline CDR1 is DFQATT and CDR2 is SNEGSKA (reference sequence). DNA for the CDR3: TGCAGCGTCGAGGCTGGACACCAAACTAGCACAGATACGCAGTATTTT. Protein sequence: CSVEAGHQTSTDTQYF.

This clonotype counts as medium-sized. V gene TRBV7-8 combines with J gene TRBJ2-1, with 8 bases aligning to TRBD1. The CDR3 is 15 residues long. Germline CDR1 reads SGHVS; CDR2 reads FQNEAQ. The V gene end was trimmed by 2 bases and the J gene end by 6 bases; junction bases not matched to a gene: 6. CDR3 sequence (DNA): TGTGCCAGCAGCTTATCGGGACAGGACAGCAATGAGCAGTTCTTC. As protein: CASSLSGQDSNEQFF.

Here the CDR3 DNA reads TGTGCCAGCAGTGTCAGGGAGGCTGTGCAGTATTTT. Its translation is CASSVREAVQYF. The chain employs TRBV2 and TRBJ2-3; D possibly corresponds to TRBD2 (6 bases). Germline V CDR1 and CDR2: SNHLY, FYNNEI. V dropped 4 bases and J dropped 11 bases, with 13 bases sitting between them. The CDR3 has 12 amino acids.

This clonotype is termed large. The chain combines TRBV5-1 with TRBJ2-1; D is unclear. CDR1 and CDR2 (germline): SGHRS, YFSETQ. The V gene lost 4 bases and the J gene lost 5 bases, with 10 bases spanning the gap. The CDR3 runs 13 residues. The CDR3 is CASSPRQDNEQFF. CDR3 DNA sequence: TGCGCCAGCAGCCCCCGGCAAGACAATGAGCAGTTCTTC.

This clonotype was recorded at least ten times. The CDR3 DNA follows: TGTGCCAGCAGCTTGGGACAGGTCAATGAGCAGTTCTTC. This codes for CASSLGQVNEQFF. This chain connects TRBV5-6 to TRBJ2-1; possible D gene TRBD1, 6 bases. The CDR3 has 13 residues. V shed 0 bases and J shed 6 bases, with 7 bases lying between them. Germline CDR1 SGHDT, CDR2 YYEEEE.

V gene TRBV20-1 combines with J gene TRBJ2-1; D may match TRBD1 or TRBD2 (5 bases each). With 7 bases removed from V and 7 bases from J, the gap between germline ends came to 38 bases. The CDR3 loop spans 20 amino acids. Per germline, CDR1 DFQATT and CDR2 SNEGSKA (reference sequence). CDR3 sequence reads: CSGINAEFYLIRSWGNEQFF. DNA for the CDR3: TGCAGTGGTATCAACGCAGAGTTTTATTTGATCCGATCTTGGGGGAATGAGCAGTTCTTC.

The chain has TRBV7-2 and TRBJ1-2; D gene unclear. Trimming took off 1 base at V and 4 bases at J, with 4 bases between the two ends. There are 12 residues in the CDR3. CDR1 and CDR2 (germline): SGHTA, FQGNSA. CDR3 region: CASSLGVYGYTF. The CDR3 coding sequence is TGTGCCAGCAGCTTAGGGGTCTATGGCTACACCTTC.

This clonotype was counted at least ten times. The chain is built from TRBV21-1 and TRBJ2-7; TRBD2, the table's D call, lacks a check against the DNA. TRBV21-1 is flagged as a pseudogene. CDR3 length: 19 residues. The CDR3 sequence: CASSDFPGLAGRCSYEQYV. The CDR3 DNA reads TGTGCCAGCAGCGACTTCCCGGGACTAGCGGGGAGATGCTCCTACGAGCAGTACGTC.

This clonotype has more than one count but fewer than ten. The chain employs TRBV9 and TRBJ2-3; 10 nucleotides align to TRBD2. This CDR3 is 16 amino acids long. CDR1 SGDLS and CDR2 YYNGEE come from the germline V gene. V shed 0 bases and J 5 bases; nucleotides not matched to a gene: 6. The CDR3, as DNA: TGTGCCAGCAGCGTAGGTAGCGGGGGGACCCAAGATACGCAGTATTTT. Translation: CASSVGSGGTQDTQYF.

By share of the sample, this clonotype is medium-sized. This chain uses TRBV7-9 with TRBJ2-2; D is undetermined. In germline, CDR1 is SEHNR, CDR2 FQNEAQ (reference sequence). The CDR3 totals 13 residues. Between the trimmed V and J ends, which lost 1 base and 3 bases, there was a span of 3 bases. CDR3 nucleotides: TGTGCCAGCAGCTTAGGGGACACCGGGGAGCTGTTTTTT. Translation gives CASSLGDTGELFF.

Ten or more counts support this clonotype. The genes are TRBV30 and TRBJ1-4; D remains ambiguous. This CDR3 is built from 13 residues. Trimming removed 0 bases from V and 5 bases from J, with 7 bases in between. The germline V gene encodes CDR1 GTSNPN and CDR2 SVGIG (reference sequence). CDR3 amino acids: CAWSVSVNEKLFF. The DNA of the CDR3 is TGTGCCTGGAGTGTGTCAGTAAATGAAAAACTGTTTTTT. Filled out from reference TRBV30 and TRBJ1-4, the complete variable domain reads SQTIHQWPATLVQPVGSPLSLECTVEGTSNPNLYWYRQAAGRGLQLLFYSVGIGQISSEVPQNLSASRPQDRQFILSSKKLLLSDSGFYLCAWSVSVNEKLFFGSGTQLSVL.

The rearrangement joins TRBV6-2 or TRBV6-3 to TRBJ1-5, with D hard to call. The CDR3 has 14 amino acids. Germline assignment: CDR1 MNHEY and CDR2 SVGEGT. Trimming removed 6 bases at V and 0 bases at J, with 9 bases between. In DNA form, the CDR3 reads TGTGCCAGCAGCTCCAGTACTAGCAATCAGCCCCAGCATTTT. Residues: CASSSSTSNQPQHF.

Relative to its sample, this clonotype is large. This chain links TRBV6-5 with TRBJ2-7, with TRBD2 identical over 13 bases. V was pared by 6 bases and J by 0 bases, with 2 bases of the junction left unmatched. Germline V gives CDR1 MNHEY, CDR2 SVGAGI. The CDR3 loop spans 15 amino acids. CDR3 coding DNA: TGTGCCAGCAGACGGACTAGCGGGAGCTCCTACGAGCAGTACTTC. Amino acids: CASRRTSGSSYEQYF.